These 8 T cell receptor beta chains share one sample of origin, sequenced in a study of CD8 T cells in ankylosing spondylitis. Study-wide results and limits: Ankylosing spondylitis blood seemed to carry a telltale TCR beta motif made of roughly 8 highly homologous variants.

These receptors have no identified antigens. TCRdb fed the 5' RACE reads into MiXCR, producing one record per CDR3 protein. Of 200,000 to 250,000 distinct CDR3 sequences detected, about 18% appear once; the ten largest clones hold about 42%. Sequencing used blood, either unsorted or a sorted T cell fraction (not recorded which). The receptors shown here come from a male donor with ankylosing spondylitis.

This chain uses TRBV4-1 with TRBJ2-5; 7 bases agree with TRBD1. Germline CDR1 and CDR2: MGHRA and YSYEKL. Trimming at V came to 4 bases and at J to 2 bases, leaving 4 bases not matched to a gene. The CDR3 length is 14 residues. The CDR3 here is CASSLRRGQETQYF. The CDR3 DNA follows: TGCGCCAGCAGCCTCCGCAGGGGGCAAGAGACCCAGTACTTC.

This chain connects TRBV12-3 or TRBV12-4 to TRBJ1-1; D gene ambiguous. CDR3 size: 15 residues. V was shortened by 2 bases and J by 0 bases, with 10 bases between the two germline ends. Written as DNA, the CDR3 is TGTGCCAGCAGTTTACTGTCTTACATGAACACTGAAGCTTTCTTT. Its translation: CASSLLSYMNTEAFF.

This clonotype was found a few times. The chain combines TRBV5-1 with TRBJ2-1; 10 nucleotides match TRBD2. The CDR3 extends over 17 amino acids. In germline, CDR1 is SGHRS, CDR2 YFSETQ. V was pared by 4 bases and J by 4 bases, with 11 bases of the junction left unmatched. The CDR3 region is CASSPGLAGAYYNEQFF. The DNA for the CDR3 is TGCGCCAGCAGCCCCGGGCTAGCGGGAGCTTATTACAATGAGCAGTTCTTC.

The chain carries TRBV2 and TRBJ1-4; D unresolved. CDR1 and CDR2 (germline): SNHLY, FYNNEI. Trimming cost V 1 base and J 5 bases, with 8 bases left between them. This CDR3 region has 14 residues. The CDR3 reads CASSEVVENEKLFF. In nucleotides, the CDR3 is TGTGCCAGCAGTGAAGTTGTAGAAAATGAAAAACTGTTTTTT.

This clonotype was seen a handful of times. The chain uses TRBV27 and TRBJ2-2; 11 nucleotides align to TRBD1. CDR1 and CDR2 (germline): MNHEY, SMNVEV (reference sequence). The junction had 4 bases not matched to a gene; V was cut back by 4 bases and J by 6 bases. This CDR3 is 15 amino acids long. CDR3 DNA sequence: TGTGCCAGCAGTTCCGGGACAGGGGGTTCCGGGGAGCTGTTTTTT. Protein sequence: CASSSGTGGSGELFF.

This chain links TRBV11-3 with TRBJ1-4, with 11 bases aligning to TRBD1. The germline V gene has CDR1 SGHNT and CDR2 YENEEA. The CDR3 is made up of 16 amino acids. Germline trimming cut 5 bases from V and 5 bases from J; bases unmatched to any gene: 7. CDR3 protein: CASSPGQGDLNEKLFF. Written as DNA, the CDR3 is TGTGCCAGCAGCCCGGGACAGGGGGACCTCAATGAAAAACTGTTTTTT.

This clonotype was detected only a few times. This chain links TRBV7-9 with TRBJ2-5; D is unclear. The length of the CDR3 is 14 residues. CDR1 is SEHNR, CDR2 FQNEAQ, per germline (reference sequence). Trimming left V 5 bases short and J 5 bases short, with 15 bases between. CDR3 sequence reads: CASSPPTLFETQYF. CDR3 nucleotide sequence: TGTGCCAGCAGCCCCCCGACTCTTTTTGAGACCCAGTACTTC.

The table lists this clonotype with a few counts. V and J are TRBV4-1 and TRBJ2-2; D uncertain. With 0 bases removed from V and 3 bases from J, the gap between germline ends came to 8 bases. The CDR3 is 15 amino acids. CDR1 is MGHRA, CDR2 YSYEKL, per germline. Here the CDR3 DNA reads TGCGCCAGCAGCCAAGATTTCAGTTACACCGGGGAGCTGTTTTTT. Protein: CASSQDFSYTGELFF.